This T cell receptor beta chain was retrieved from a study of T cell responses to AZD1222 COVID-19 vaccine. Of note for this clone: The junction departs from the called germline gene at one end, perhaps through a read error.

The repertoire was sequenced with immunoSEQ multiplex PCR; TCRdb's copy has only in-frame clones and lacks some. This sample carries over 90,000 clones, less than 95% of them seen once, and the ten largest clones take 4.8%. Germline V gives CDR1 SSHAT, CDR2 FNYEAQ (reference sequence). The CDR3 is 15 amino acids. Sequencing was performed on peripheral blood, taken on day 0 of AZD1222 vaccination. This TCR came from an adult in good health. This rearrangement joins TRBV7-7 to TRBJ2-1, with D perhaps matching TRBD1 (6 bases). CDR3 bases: TGTGCTAGCAGCTTAACAGGGAGCTCCTACAATGAGCAGTTCTTC. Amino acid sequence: CASSLTGSSYNEQFF.